This entry lists 2 T cell receptor beta chains sequenced from one sample in a study of cytomegalovirus exposure and HLA in healthy donors. Both 60 Vbeta primers and 13 Jbeta primers went into the PCR. Produced via immunoSEQ multiplex PCR; TCRdb's table is partial and in-frame only. The repertoire consists of 90,000 to 150,000 clones, with roughly 15% occurring once and the leading ten covering 1.5% to 2%. The specimen sequenced was PBMCs. The receptors shown here come from a woman under 30 in good health and CMV-seronegative.

V usage is TRBV9 and J usage is TRBJ2-7; 7 positions agree with TRBD1. The CDR3 is made up of 14 amino acids. Germline assignment: CDR1 SGDLS and CDR2 YYNGEE. V shed 0 bases and J 3 bases; nucleotides not matched to a gene: 3. The CDR3 reads CASSVGDRLYEQYF. In DNA form, the CDR3 reads TGTGCCAGCAGCGTAGGGGACAGACTCTACGAGCAGTACTTC.

This clone showed up just a few times. The genes are TRBV5-1 and TRBJ2-2, with no clear D. Germline V gives CDR1 SGHRS, CDR2 YFSETQ. CDR3 length: 14 residues. Trimming removed 0 bases at V and 1 base at J, with 4 bases between. The CDR3 is CASSLGGNTGELFF. In DNA form, the CDR3 reads TGCGCCAGCAGCTTGGGCGGGAACACCGGGGAGCTGTTTTTT. The variable domain in full, completed from reference TRBV5-1 and TRBJ2-2, reads KAGVTQTPRYLIKTRGQQVTLSCSPISGHRSVSWYQQTPGQGLQFLFEYFSETQRNKGNFPGRFSGRQFSNSRSEMNVSTLELGDSALYLCASSLGGNTGELFFGEGSRLTVL.